These 19 T cell receptor beta chains came from one sample sequenced in a study of blood T cell repertoires in COVID-19. Sequenced by immunoSEQ multiplex PCR; TCRdb stores in-frame clones only, minus some. Among 200,000 to 250,000 clones listed, roughly four fifths were seen once. Sample: PBMCs or T cells enriched from blood (not recorded which). Receptors originate from a woman in her forties or fifties who had been exposed to COVID-19.

This clone showed up just a few times. This sequence joins TRBV6-6 and TRBJ2-5; tentatively, D is TRBD2 (5 bases). Germline loops: CDR1 MNHNY, CDR2 SVGAGI (reference sequence). Trimming pared 2 bases from V and 5 bases from J, leaving 12 bases between. This CDR3 comprises 14 residues. The CDR3 spells CASSYDGLGETQYF. The CDR3 DNA sequence: TGTGCCAGCAGTTACGATGGACTGGGGGAGACCCAGTACTTC.

The chain couples TRBV14 to TRBJ2-7, with 10 positions matching TRBD2. CDR3 length equals 15 residues. Germline V gene sequence: CDR1 SGHDN, CDR2 FVKESK. V gave up 4 bases and J gave up 0 bases; unmatched junction bases: 3. CDR3 amino acids: CASSPLAGGSYEQYF. The CDR3 DNA reads TGTGCCAGCAGCCCTTTAGCGGGGGGCTCCTACGAGCAGTACTTC.

V usage is TRBV19 and J usage is TRBJ2-3; 11 nucleotides align to TRBD1. Per germline, CDR1 LNHDA and CDR2 SQIVND (reference sequence). The CDR3 spans 13 residues. The trim removed 5 bases at V and 8 bases at J, leaving 3 bases unmatched. CDR3: CASSRDRGGTQYF. The CDR3 DNA is TGTGCCAGTAGTCGGGACAGGGGGGGTACGCAGTATTTT.

The chain uses TRBV9 and TRBJ1-4; D ambiguous. Germline-derived CDR1 and CDR2 are SGDLS and YYNGEE. The CDR3 is made up of 15 amino acids. V lost 2 bases, J lost 1 base, and 9 bases lay in between. The chain's CDR3 is CASSVGGLTNEKLFF. CDR3 DNA: TGTGCCAGCAGCGTGGGCGGGTTAACTAATGAAAAACTGTTTTTT.

The V gene is TRBV27, the J gene TRBJ2-3; D is undetermined. Germline assignment: CDR1 MNHEY and CDR2 SMNVEV (reference sequence). The CDR3 runs to 15 residues. V lost 3 bases and J 1 base, leaving 11 bases between the germline ends. The CDR3 DNA reads as TGTGCCAGCAGTTTGTCCATTTTTGGCACAGATACGCAGTATTTT. Protein sequence: CASSLSIFGTDTQYF.

V is TRBV5-4 and J is TRBJ1-2, with TRBD1 matching over 9 bases. The trim removed 2 bases at V and 5 bases at J, leaving 4 bases unmatched. Per germline, CDR1 SGHNT and CDR2 YYREEE (reference sequence). This CDR3 is 14 amino acids long. This chain's CDR3 is CASSFTGTGYGYTF. The CDR3 DNA reads TGTGCCAGCAGCTTCACCGGGACAGGGTATGGCTACACCTTC.

The V gene is TRBV6-5, the J gene TRBJ2-7; 11 bases line up with TRBD2. J gave up 6 bases and V 5 bases, and 6 bases lay outside the gene matches. This CDR3 contains 14 residues. Germline CDR1 reads MNHEY; CDR2 reads SVGAGI. The CDR3 sequence: CASSPTSGEGEQYF. In DNA form, the CDR3 reads TGTGCCAGCAGTCCGACTAGCGGGGAGGGCGAGCAGTACTTC.

Comment on this clone: Sequence at one end of the junction differs from germline and may be a read error. V usage is TRBV28 and J usage is TRBJ1-6; a possible D gene is TRBD1 (5 bases). The CDR3 extends over 16 amino acids. The germline gives CDR1 MDHEN, CDR2 SYDVKM. In nucleotides, the CDR3 is TGTGCCAGCAGTTTGTTGGGCCAGGGCTATATTTCACCCCTCCACTTT. It specifies CASSLLGQGYISPLHF.

The chain has TRBV7-2 and TRBJ2-7; 10 bases align to TRBD1. CDR1 is SGHTA, CDR2 FQGNSA, per germline. V lost 4 bases, J lost 4 bases, and 1 base stayed unmatched. The CDR3 extends over 13 amino acids. Here the CDR3 reads CASSWGQGYEQYF. The CDR3, as DNA: TGTGCCAGCAGCTGGGGACAGGGGTACGAGCAGTACTTC.

In the case of this clone: Other DNA variants within this sample encode the same CDR3. This chain connects TRBV19 to TRBJ1-1; D is undetermined. Germline-derived CDR1 and CDR2 are LNHDA and SQIVND (reference sequence). The CDR3 covers 13 residues. V lost 1 base and J 4 bases, leaving 7 bases between the germline ends. CDR3 coding DNA: TGTGCCAGTAGTATAGTTATGAGCACTGAAGCTTTCTTT. This encodes CASSIVMSTEAFF.

The V gene is TRBV24-1, the J gene TRBJ2-1; no reliable D call. Trimming took 4 bases from V and 15 from J, leaving 15 bases between them. The CDR3 covers 12 residues. Germline V gene lookup returns CDR1 KGHDR and CDR2 SFDVKD. CDR3 sequence: CATSDYSLRWFF. DNA for the CDR3: TGTGCCACCAGTGACTACAGTCTCAGATGGTTCTTC.

The rearrangement joins TRBV5-4 to TRBJ2-7; 10 nucleotides line up with TRBD2. Germline V gene data show CDR1 as SGHNT and CDR2 as YYREEE (reference sequence). This CDR3 contains 15 residues. The trim removed 4 bases at V and 3 bases at J, leaving 7 bases unmatched. The CDR3 DNA reads TGTGCCAGCAGCAGGGGGACTAGCGAGATCTACGAGCAGTACTTC. Protein product: CASSRGTSEIYEQYF.

This clone occurred a few times. This chain connects TRBV5-5 to TRBJ1-2; D remains unclear. With 5 bases removed from V and 1 base from J, the gap between germline ends came to 12 bases. This CDR3 comprises 14 residues. Germline CDR1 is SGHKS and CDR2 is YYEKEE (reference sequence). Here the CDR3 reads CASRQTNFNYGYTF. CDR3 DNA: TGTGCCAGCAGACAGACAAACTTTAACTATGGCTACACCTTC.

V gene TRBV13 combines with J gene TRBJ2-1; D may be TRBD2 (6 bases). The CDR3 contains 14 residues. Germline V CDR1 and CDR2: PRHDT, FYEKMQ (reference sequence). Trimming stripped 5 bases from V and 4 bases from J, with 12 bases between. The CDR3 DNA reads TGTGCCAGCAGCGAGGGACTTCTATACAATGAGCAGTTCTTC. This codes for CASSEGLLYNEQFF.

The chain employs TRBV7-8 and TRBJ2-2; 7 nucleotides match TRBD1. Per germline, CDR1 SGHVS and CDR2 FQNEAQ. The CDR3 has 15 amino acids. V gave up 5 bases and J gave up 2 bases; unmatched junction bases: 5. In nucleotides, the CDR3 is TGTGCCAGCAGCCGCCGGGACAGTAACACCGGGGAGCTGTTTTTT. It translates to CASSRRDSNTGELFF.

V and J are TRBV28 and TRBJ1-2; weak D call: TRBD1 (5 bases). CDR1 is MDHEN and CDR2 is SYDVKM in the germline V gene. V lost 5 bases to trimming and J lost 3 bases, with 13 bases between them. The CDR3 is made up of 14 amino acids. The CDR3 protein is CASSQGGGDYGYTF. CDR3 DNA sequence: TGTGCCAGCAGTCAAGGTGGGGGGGACTATGGCTACACCTTC.

J is TRBJ1-3 and V is TRBV5-1, with 7 bases lining up with TRBD1. Per the germline V gene, CDR1 is SGHRS and CDR2 is YFSETQ. The CDR3 has 16 amino acids. The V and J ends lost 0 bases and 3 bases, in that order; junction bases with no gene match: 6. In DNA form, the CDR3 reads TGCGCCAGCAGCTTGGGAGGAGGGGGCGATGGAAACACCATATATTTT. Translated, it gives CASSLGGGGDGNTIYF.

This clone was seen a few times. This chain connects TRBV30 to TRBJ1-2, with TRBD1 matching over 8 bases. Trimming took 7 bases from V and 7 from J; bases not matched to a gene: 5. This CDR3 is 11 amino acids long. CDR1 is GTSNPN and CDR2 is SVGIG in the germline V gene (reference sequence). As DNA, the CDR3 is TGTGCCTACCAGGGGGCAGGTGGCTACACCTTC. Its translation is CAYQGAGGYTF.

This rearrangement joins TRBV6-5 to TRBJ2-7; perhaps TRBD1 as D (5 bases). Germline V gives CDR1 MNHEY, CDR2 SVGAGI. Trimming pared 8 bases from V and 5 bases from J, leaving 13 bases between. The CDR3 consists of 12 residues. This chain's CDR3 is CASDSGYHEQYF. Written as DNA, the CDR3 is TGTGCCAGCGACTCAGGGTACCACGAGCAGTACTTC.